This T cell receptor beta chain stems from a study of blood T cell repertoires in COVID-19. Across the whole study: Sources were T cells, B-cell-depleted T cells, or PBMCs; the material itself was cDNA or gDNA.

Germline-derived CDR1 and CDR2 are SGDLS and YYNGEE. The CDR3 sequence is 19 residues long. V gave up 0 bases and J gave up 2 bases; unmatched junction bases: 9. This clone came up a few times. TCRdb keeps only in-frame clones here, not all; method: immunoSEQ multiplex PCR. The table shows around 80,000 clones, with 70% to 80% occurring only once. Sequences were obtained from peripheral blood. The chain joins TRBV9 to TRBJ2-3; 13 bases match TRBD2. The TCR sequence derives from a man in his fifties or sixties with active or convalescent COVID-19. The CDR3 loop is CASSVGGIGTSGITDTQYF. The CDR3 DNA reads TGTGCCAGCAGCGTAGGTGGAATAGGGACTAGCGGGATCACAGATACGCAGTATTTT.